This entry describes one T cell receptor (beta chain). This sample stems from a study of OX40 agonist ivuxolimab in advanced cancers. Individuals having autoimmune disease history or systemic immunosuppression were not enrolled. This CDR3 comprises 15 residues. Losses at the gene ends were 4 bases for V and 0 bases for J; bases not matched to a gene: 4. Germline CDR1 and CDR2: LNHDA and SQIVND (reference sequence). Profiled with immunoSEQ multiplex PCR; TCRdb holds only in-frame clones, not every one. Of some 33,000 clones in the sample, roughly 79% were seen once. The chain employs TRBV19 and TRBJ2-3; the match to TRBD1 covers 7 bases. The material was CD4+ or CD8+ T cells sorted from blood, obtained in a trial of the OX40 agonist ivuxolimab. This TCR was sampled from an adult with an advanced solid tumor such as melanoma, head and neck, liver or kidney cancer. The CDR3 DNA follows: TGTGCCAGTAGTAATCACAGGGGCAGCACAGATACGCAGTATTTT. Its protein is CASSNHRGSTDTQYF.